This T cell receptor beta chain originates from a study of blood T cell repertoires in COVID-19. The overall study: The samples span acute and convalescent COVID-19 from the United States, Italy and Spain.

The CDR3 has 15 residues. V was shortened by 1 base and J by 4 bases, with 13 bases between the two germline ends. Germline V gene data show CDR1 as LNHNV and CDR2 as YYDKDF (reference sequence). The protocol was immunoSEQ multiplex PCR, while the TCRdb copy is restricted to in-frame clones and leaves out a portion. The top ten clones hold less than 2% of a sample with 140,000 to 150,000 clones, approximately 91% of them seen once. This sequence joins TRBV15 and TRBJ1-1; D remains ambiguous. Sequenced input: peripheral blood. The receptor comes from a man aged 70 or older with acute or convalescent COVID-19. Here the CDR3 DNA reads TGTGCCACCAGCAGAGGGGCGAGACGGGGCACTGAAGCTTTCTTT. Protein product: CATSRGARRGTEAFF.